The 32 T cell receptor beta chains in this list originate from one sample, sequenced in a study of blood T cell repertoires in COVID-19. This table comes from immunoSEQ multiplex PCR, and its TCRdb copy is limited to in-frame clones, with some not included. This sample has some 58,000 clones, with approximately 75% found just once. The sequenced material came from peripheral blood. Source of these receptors: a man aged 55 to 70 with COVID-19, enrolled during active disease.

The V and J genes are TRBV30 and TRBJ2-5; possible D gene TRBD1, 6 bases. The CDR3 contains 14 residues. Germline lookup yields CDR1 GTSNPN and CDR2 SVGIG (reference sequence). V lost 0 bases, J lost 4 bases, and 12 bases lay in between. CDR3 region: CAWSVGSRGETQYF. For the CDR3, the DNA is TGTGCCTGGAGTGTAGGGTCCAGGGGAGAGACCCAGTACTTC.

This clone has only one observation. The chain recombines TRBV19 with TRBJ1-2, with 9 positions matching TRBD1. CDR1 is LNHDA, CDR2 SQIVND, per germline (reference sequence). The CDR3 extends over 18 amino acids. V gave up 3 bases and J gave up 3 bases; unmatched junction bases: 14. CDR3 bases: TGTGCCAGTAGTATTTTGCCGACCTTTCGGGACAGGGACTATGGCTACACCTTC. Translation gives CASSILPTFRDRDYGYTF.

The V call is TRBV4-1, the J call TRBJ1-1, with D possibly TRBD1 on 6 matching bases. The CDR3 sequence is 14 residues long. Germline V gene sequence: CDR1 MGHRA, CDR2 YSYEKL. V lost 4 bases and J 8 bases, leaving 17 bases between the germline ends. Written as DNA, the CDR3 is TGCGCCAGCAGCCTTTTAAGTTCAGGGGAAGAAGCTTTCTTT. Encoded protein: CASSLLSSGEEAFF.

The gene calls are TRBV11-3 and TRBJ2-1; D is uncertain. This CDR3 comprises 12 residues. Germline V gene data show CDR1 as SGHNT and CDR2 as YENEEA. Trimming stripped 4 bases from V and 3 bases from J, with 4 bases between. CDR3 nucleotides: TGTGCCAGCAGCTGGAGCTACAATGAGCAGTTCTTC. The encoded protein is CASSWSYNEQFF.

V gene TRBV10-1 combines with J gene TRBJ1-3, with unresolved D. Trimming cost V 6 bases and J 6 bases, with 3 bases left between them. CDR1 WNHNN and CDR2 SYGVQD come from the germline V gene (reference sequence). The CDR3 is 10 residues long. The CDR3 coding sequence is TGCGCCAGCAGCCAAAACACCATATATTTT. It specifies CASSQNTIYF.

This sequence joins TRBV2 and TRBJ2-1, with 9 bases lining up with TRBD2. The junction had 20 bases not matched to a gene; V was cut back by 7 bases and J by 1 base. Germline lookup yields CDR1 SNHLY and CDR2 FYNNEI. The CDR3 contains 20 residues. This CDR3 is CASNGLRRVAGEKSYNEQFF. CDR3 coding DNA: TGTGCCAGCAACGGGTTAAGAAGGGTAGCGGGGGAGAAGTCCTACAATGAGCAGTTCTTC.

The sample holds one count of this clone. The chain joins TRBV3-1 (or the pseudogene TRBV3-2) to TRBJ1-4, with unresolved D. The CDR3 spans 13 residues. V lost 4 bases and J lost 8, with 11 bases in between. CDR1 and CDR2 from the germline V gene are LGHDT and YNNKEL (reference sequence). The CDR3 here is CASSPPEEEKLFF. DNA for the CDR3: TGTGCCAGCAGCCCCCCTGAGGAAGAAAAACTGTTTTTT.

This rearrangement joins TRBV10-3 to TRBJ2-7; a weak D match, TRBD2 (5 bases). V was cut by 5 bases and J by 0 bases, with 11 bases left in between. The V gene's germline CDR1 is ENHRY and CDR2 SYGVKD. The CDR3 length is 14 residues. The CDR3 region has the DNA TGTGCCATCAGTACCGGAGGCGGCTCCTACGAGCAGTACTTC. It codes for CAISTGGGSYEQYF.

The CDR3 sequence: CASSYTGETQYF. CDR3 DNA sequence: TGTGCCAGCAGCTACACAGGGGAGACCCAGTACTTC. The chain recombines TRBV7-9 with TRBJ2-5; D possibly corresponds to TRBD1 (6 bases). The CDR3 has 12 amino acids. From germline, CDR1 is SEHNR and CDR2 FQNEAQ (reference sequence). The V and J ends lost 4 bases and 5 bases respectively, with 8 bases between them. Full variable domain (remainder filled in from reference TRBV7-9 and TRBJ2-5): DTGVSQNPRHKITKRGQNVTFRCDPISEHNRLYWYRQTLGQGPEFLTYFQNEAQLEKSRLLSDRFSAERPKGSFSTLEIQRTEQGDSAMYLCASSYTGETQYFGPGTRLLVL.

The chain uses TRBV27 and TRBJ2-1; 10 positions agree with TRBD2. This CDR3 spans 14 amino acids. The germline CDR1 and CDR2 sequences are MNHEY and SMNVEV (reference sequence). Losses at the gene ends were 4 bases for V and 8 bases for J; bases not matched to a gene: 5. CDR3 coding DNA: TGTGCCAGCAGTTCAAGCGGGAGGGGGTATGAGCAGTTCTTC. It codes for CASSSSGRGYEQFF.

The chain carries TRBV5-6 and TRBJ1-2, with TRBD1 as a possible D gene (5 bases). Trimming removed 2 bases at V and 3 bases at J, with 14 bases between. This CDR3 is 15 amino acids long. CDR1 is SGHDT and CDR2 is YYEEEE in the germline V gene. CDR3 bases: TGTGCCAGCAGCTTTTTAGGGGCCGCAGACTATGGCTACACCTTC. The encoded protein is CASSFLGAADYGYTF.

In this sample, this clone turned up once. The V call is TRBV2, the J call TRBJ1-3; TRBD1 aligns across 9 bases. J lost 4 bases, V lost 6 bases, and 7 bases had no gene match. The V gene's germline CDR1 is SNHLY and CDR2 FYNNEI. This CDR3 is 15 amino acids long. The CDR3 region has the DNA TGTGCCAGCAGCATGAAAGGGACAGGGGGAAACACCATATATTTT. Translating gives CASSMKGTGGNTIYF.

This clone was found once. V gene TRBV24-1 combines with J gene TRBJ2-3; 10 positions match TRBD2. Per germline, CDR1 KGHDR and CDR2 SFDVKD. The CDR3 sequence is 16 residues long. V shed 2 bases, J shed 8 bases, and the junction held 9 bases outside the gene matches. CDR3 sequence: CATSDSTSGGAGTQYF. The CDR3 DNA reads TGTGCCACCAGTGATTCTACCAGCGGGGGGGCCGGTACGCAGTATTTT.

This clone was detected only a few times. The chain employs TRBV4-1 and TRBJ2-7; 7 nucleotides align to TRBD1. Germline assignment: CDR1 MGHRA and CDR2 YSYEKL. Losses at the gene ends were 4 bases for V and 3 bases for J; bases not matched to a gene: 9. This CDR3 is 15 amino acids long. CDR3 sequence: CASSPPGQRYYEQYF. Here the CDR3 DNA reads TGCGCCAGCAGCCCACCGGGACAGAGATACTACGAGCAGTACTTC.

This clone has just a few counts. V usage is TRBV3-1 (or the pseudogene TRBV3-2) and J usage is TRBJ2-3; TRBD2 aligns across 11 bases. The CDR3 is made up of 18 amino acids. Losses at the gene ends were 3 bases for V and 1 base for J; bases not matched to a gene: 9. From germline, CDR1 is LGHDT and CDR2 YNNKEL (reference sequence). CDR3 bases: TGTGCCAGCAGCCAGACTAGCGGGGCCTCCTCCGGCACAGATACGCAGTATTTT. It yields the protein CASSQTSGASSGTDTQYF.

The V and J genes are TRBV14 and TRBJ1-1; 8 bases map to TRBD1. CDR1 and CDR2 (germline): SGHDN, FVKESK. With V trimmed by 4 bases and J by 4 bases, 2 bases remained unmatched. The CDR3 runs to 13 residues. This CDR3 is CASSRGQGTEAFF. The CDR3 region has the DNA TGTGCCAGCAGCCGTGGACAGGGCACTGAAGCTTTCTTT.

The chain joins TRBV19 to TRBJ2-1, with D maybe TRBD2 (6 bases). With 0 bases removed from V and 6 bases from J, the gap between germline ends came to 27 bases. The CDR3 totals 20 residues. The germline gives CDR1 LNHDA, CDR2 SQIVND (reference sequence). CDR3 amino acids: CASSIDPWGTGRHRGNEQFF. The CDR3 region has the DNA TGTGCCAGTAGTATAGATCCGTGGGGGACTGGTCGACATAGGGGCAATGAGCAGTTCTTC.

The V call is TRBV5-4, the J call TRBJ1-1, with TRBD1 as a possible D gene (5 bases). CDR3 length equals 15 residues. V was trimmed by 0 bases and J by 7 bases, leaving 16 bases between them. Germline assignment: CDR1 SGHNT and CDR2 YYREEE (reference sequence). Here the CDR3 reads CASSLVTAGRDEAFF. The CDR3 DNA is TGTGCCAGCAGCTTGGTGACTGCAGGGAGGGATGAAGCTTTCTTT.

The CDR3 is CASSPRQGRDSPLHF. Written as DNA, the CDR3 is TGTGCCAGCAGCCCTAGACAGGGGCGGGATTCACCCCTCCACTTT. The V call is TRBV9, the J call TRBJ1-6, with TRBD1 matching over 8 bases. The J segment lost 8 bases and the V segment lost 4 bases, leaving 8 bases of the junction unmatched. Germline lookup yields CDR1 SGDLS and CDR2 YYNGEE. The CDR3 is made up of 15 amino acids.

The rearrangement links TRBV5-1 to TRBJ2-1; 8 nucleotides align to TRBD1. CDR1 and CDR2 from the germline V gene are SGHRS and YFSETQ. This CDR3 is built from 15 residues. V trimming: 0 bases; J trimming: 10 bases; junction bases outside the gene matches: 9. As DNA, the CDR3 is TGCGCCAGCAGCTTGGCCTCGGACAGGGCTAAAGAGCAGTTCTTC. It translates to CASSLASDRAKEQFF.

The chain is built from TRBV19 and TRBJ2-1, with 12 bases that match TRBD2. V trimming: 2 bases; J trimming: 8 bases; junction bases outside the gene matches: 7. CDR1 is LNHDA and CDR2 is SQIVND in the germline V gene (reference sequence). The CDR3 extends over 16 amino acids. DNA for the CDR3: TGTGCCAGTAGTATATCTAGCGGGAGGGTTTCGCATGAGCAGTTCTTC. Residues: CASSISSGRVSHEQFF.

The chain combines TRBV14 with TRBJ1-1; weak D call: TRBD1 (6 bases). The CDR3 consists of 18 residues. CDR1 and CDR2 (germline): SGHDN, FVKESK. V was trimmed by 0 bases and J by 2 bases, leaving 19 bases between them. The CDR3 region is CASSQEWRGAGRNTEAFF. The CDR3 nucleotides are TGTGCCAGCAGCCAAGAATGGCGGGGGGCAGGGCGCAACACTGAAGCTTTCTTT.

This chain links TRBV12-3 or TRBV12-4 with TRBJ1-6; D not certain. There are 13 residues in the CDR3. With 5 bases removed from V and 5 bases from J, the gap between germline ends came to 7 bases. CDR3 amino acids: CASSHRNNSPLHF. CDR3 DNA sequence: TGTGCCAGCAGTCACAGAAATAATTCACCCCTCCACTTT.

This chain joins TRBV5-4 and TRBJ2-1; 9 positions agree with TRBD2. V trimming: 4 bases; J trimming: 8 bases; junction bases outside the gene matches: 10. The CDR3 sequence is 15 residues long. Per the germline V gene, CDR1 is SGHNT and CDR2 is YYREEE (reference sequence). DNA of the CDR3: TGTGCCAGCAGCCTCTTCCGCGGGAGGGCCTATGAGCAGTTCTTC. Translated, it gives CASSLFRGRAYEQFF.

This clone occurred once. The V gene is TRBV7-3, the J gene TRBJ1-1, with D possibly being TRBD1 (5 bases). V was trimmed by 5 bases and J by 4 bases, leaving 20 bases between them. Germline loops: CDR1 SGHTA, CDR2 FQGTGA. The CDR3 loop spans 16 amino acids. CDR3 bases: TGTGCCAGCAGCCGCGGAGCAGGGTCGAAATCCACTGAAGCTTTCTTT. The encoded protein is CASSRGAGSKSTEAFF. The full variable domain, in which reference TRBV7-3 and TRBJ1-1 provide the parts outside the CDR3, is GAGVSQTPSNKVTEKGKYVELRCDPISGHTALYWYRQSLGQGPEFLIYFQGTGAADDSGLPNDRFFAVRPEGSVSTLKIQRTERGDSAVYLCASSRGAGSKSTEAFFGQGTRLTVV.

V and J are TRBV18 and TRBJ2-7; D gene unclear. Germline CDR1 is KGHSH and CDR2 is LQKENI. The CDR3 runs to 13 residues. Trimming removed 2 bases at V and 2 bases at J, with 7 bases between. The CDR3 loop reads CASSPGRTYEQYF. Written as DNA, the CDR3 is TGTGCCAGCTCACCAGGCAGGACCTACGAGCAGTACTTC.

The chain combines TRBV13 with TRBJ1-4; a possible D gene is TRBD1 (5 bases). Trimming left V 4 bases short and J 5 bases short, with 11 bases between. Per germline, CDR1 PRHDT and CDR2 FYEKMQ (reference sequence). The CDR3 runs 14 residues. Written as DNA, the CDR3 is TGTGCCAGCAGCTCGCCGGGACTCAATGAAAAACTGTTTTTT. Protein product: CASSSPGLNEKLFF.

The chain carries TRBV20-1 and TRBJ1-1; D unresolved. The CDR3 is 11 amino acids. V gave up 4 bases and J gave up 5 bases, with 8 bases separating them. CDR1 is DFQATT, CDR2 SNEGSKA, per germline (reference sequence). The CDR3 DNA follows: TGCAGTGCTAAACAGTGGACTGAAGCTTTCTTT. It translates to CSAKQWTEAFF.

This clone came up a few times. The V and J genes are TRBV6-5 and TRBJ2-7, with D perhaps matching TRBD2 (5 bases). With 0 bases removed from V and 0 bases from J, the gap between germline ends came to 9 bases. The length of the CDR3 is 15 residues. CDR1 and CDR2 from the germline V gene are MNHEY and SVGAGI. The CDR3 DNA reads TGTGCCAGCAGTTACTCCCGCGGGTCCTCCTACGAGCAGTACTTC. Translation gives CASSYSRGSSYEQYF.

This clone turned up a few times. This rearrangement joins TRBV11-3 to TRBJ2-2, with 7 bases aligning to TRBD1. Germline values: CDR1 SGHNT, CDR2 YENEEA. This CDR3 comprises 14 residues. Unmatched junction bases numbered 4, after V lost 4 bases and J lost 5 bases. The CDR3, as DNA: TGTGCCAGCAGCTCGGGACAGAGTACCGGGGAGCTGTTTTTT. Translation gives CASSSGQSTGELFF.

J is TRBJ1-4 and V is TRBV6-5; a weak D match, TRBD1 (6 bases). The V gene's germline CDR1 is MNHEY and CDR2 SVGAGI. Trimming pared 1 base from V and 2 bases from J, leaving 8 bases between. The CDR3 is 15 amino acids. The CDR3 sequence is CASSYWGGTNEKLFF. CDR3 nucleotide sequence: TGTGCCAGCAGTTACTGGGGGGGCACTAATGAAAAACTGTTTTTT.

The chain joins TRBV9 to TRBJ1-3; D not certain. Germline-derived CDR1 and CDR2 are SGDLS and YYNGEE. Trimming pared 1 base from V and 0 bases from J, leaving 23 bases between. The CDR3 length is 20 residues. The CDR3 loop is CASSVYDVTRADLSGNTIYF. CDR3 sequence (DNA): TGTGCCAGCAGCGTATACGATGTCACGAGGGCCGACCTCTCTGGAAACACCATATATTTT.